This T cell receptor beta chain comes out of a study of cytomegalovirus exposure and HLA in healthy donors. A multiplex PCR was run with 60 Vbeta primers and 13 Jbeta primers. Libraries were prepared by immunoSEQ multiplex PCR; TCRdb keeps only in-frame clonotypes and omits some of them. Among approximately 100,000 clones listed, around three quarters were seen once. The CDR3 runs 15 residues. V shed 5 bases and J 4 bases; nucleotides not matched to a gene: 8. CDR1 and CDR2 from the germline V gene are MNHNS and SASEGT. To note about this clone: The antigen is undetermined.

Regarding the study as a whole: Both high specificity and high sensitivity reportedly marked the classifier's diagnosis of cytomegalovirus status. In a later analysis, most CMV-associated TCR beta chains appeared HLA-restricted.

The sample comprised PBMCs. The sequence was collected from a human donor in good health. The chain carries TRBV6-1 and TRBJ1-5; 7 bases line up with TRBD1. The CDR3 DNA reads TGTGCCAGCAGTACTGGACAGGCGGGGAATCAGCCCCAGCATTTT. It is translated as CASSTGQAGNQPQHF.